The 14 T cell receptor beta chains listed next were all sequenced from one sample in a study of T cells in Graves' hyperthyroidism and ophthalmopathy. Template material for amplifying TCR beta CDR3 regions consisted of RNA transcripts. First-round RT-PCR with HTBI primers amplified the TCR CDR3 region. Each CDR3 protein is one row after TCRdb ran MiXCR on the multiplex PCR reads. The sample lists over 300,000 distinct CDR3 sequences; approximately 15% were seen once. The sample comprised blood. Every receptor here comes from a woman aged 55-69 years with Graves' hyperthyroidism.

V usage is TRBV3-1 and J usage is TRBJ2-2; D gene uncertain. The V end was cut by 0 bases, the J end by 7 bases, with 6 bases between. CDR1 is LGHDT and CDR2 is YNNKEL in the germline V gene (reference sequence). This CDR3 has 13 amino acids. CDR3: CASSQEVIGELFF. The CDR3 DNA reads as TGTGCCAGCAGCCAAGAAGTTATCGGGGAGCTGTTTTTT.

This clonotype was found many times. This rearrangement joins TRBV7-6 to TRBJ2-1; TRBD1 agrees at 10 bases. CDR3 length: 17 residues. The V gene's germline CDR1 is SGHVS and CDR2 FNYEAQ. V shed 1 base and J 7 bases; nucleotides not matched to a gene: 10. CDR3 amino acids: CASSLVFQDRGLNEQFF. In DNA, the CDR3 is TGTGCCAGCAGCTTAGTTTTTCAGGACAGGGGGTTGAATGAGCAGTTCTTC. Full variable domain (outside the CDR3, taken from reference TRBV7-6 and TRBJ2-1): GAGVSQSPRYKVTKRGQDVALRCDPISGHVSLYWYRQALGQGPEFLTYFNYEAQQDKSGLPNDRFSAERPEGSISTLTIQRTEQRDSAMYRCASSLVFQDRGLNEQFFGPGTRLTVL.

This clonotype was seen more than once but under ten times. The chain is built from TRBV19 and TRBJ2-1; D is unclear. The germline V gene has CDR1 LNHDA and CDR2 SQIVND (reference sequence). The CDR3 is 11 amino acids. V was pared by 5 bases and J by 10 bases, with 9 bases between. The CDR3 DNA follows: TGTGCCAGTAGTTCTCAATTAGAGCAGTTCTTC. It translates to CASSSQLEQFF.

The gene calls are TRBV6-6 and TRBJ1-3; D is possibly TRBD1 (5 bases). Between the trimmed V and J ends, which lost 2 bases and 0 bases, there was a span of 17 bases. Germline CDR1 and CDR2: MNHNY and SVGAGI (reference sequence). This CDR3 region has 18 residues. CDR3 sequence (DNA): TGTGCCAGCAGTTACGCCACCGTGGGGACCCACTCTGGAAACACCATATATTTT. Encoded protein: CASSYATVGTHSGNTIYF.

The J gene is TRBJ2-1, the V gene TRBV29-1; no clear D gene. Germline assignment: CDR1 SQVTM and CDR2 ANQGSEA. The V and J ends lost 0 bases and 8 bases respectively, with 8 bases between them. CDR3 length equals 12 residues. The CDR3, as DNA: TGCAGCGTTGAAGATTTTCTAGATGAGCAGTTCTTC. Its translation is CSVEDFLDEQFF.

The sample holds many counts of this clonotype. The chain uses TRBV6-2 or TRBV6-3 and TRBJ2-3; TRBD2 aligns across 11 bases. V was clipped by 5 bases and J by 1 base; unmatched bases: 14. CDR1 and CDR2 (germline): MNHEY, SVGEGT. The CDR3 is 19 amino acids. CDR3 loop: CASSGRRTSGSRGTDTQYF. CDR3 coding DNA: TGTGCCAGCAGTGGCCGTAGGACTAGCGGGTCCCGCGGCACAGATACGCAGTATTTT.

This clonotype was counted many times. This rearrangement joins TRBV19 to TRBJ2-3; the match to TRBD1 covers 12 bases. The CDR3 spans 15 residues. Germline-derived CDR1 and CDR2 are LNHDA and SQIVND (reference sequence). Unmatched junction bases numbered 8, after V lost 5 bases and J lost 8 bases. In DNA form, the CDR3 reads TGTGCCAGTAGTTCCCCGGGACAGGGGGCCGCTACGCAGTATTTT. It yields the protein CASSSPGQGAATQYF.

This clonotype appeared many times. This chain uses TRBV6-1 with TRBJ2-7; 9 bases line up with TRBD1. The trim removed 4 bases at V and 4 bases at J, leaving 5 bases unmatched. From germline, CDR1 is MNHNS and CDR2 SASEGT. The CDR3 totals 14 residues. CDR3 sequence (DNA): TGTGCCAGCAGTGGTTGGACAGGGGAGTACGAGCAGTACTTC. Its protein product is CASSGWTGEYEQYF.

In the case of this clonotype: A much larger clone lies a single base off, so this may be a read error. No conserved phenylalanine or tryptophan ends this CDR3, so it is likely a read error. The CDR3 DNA sequence: TGTGCCACCAGCAGAGCCGGATACACCTACAATGAGCAGTTCCTC. Amino acids: CATSRAGYTYNEQFL. The V gene is TRBV15, the J gene TRBJ2-1; no clear D. The length of the CDR3 is 15 residues. Trimming removed 1 base at V and 2 bases at J, with 9 bases between. CDR1 and CDR2 from the germline V gene are LNHNV and YYDKDF (reference sequence).

A few counts support this clonotype. The chain joins TRBV6-2 or TRBV6-3 to TRBJ2-6, with D uncertain. Germline V gene lookup returns CDR1 MNHEY and CDR2 SVGEGT. V lost 8 bases to trimming and J lost 4 bases, with 12 bases between them. This CDR3 has 14 amino acids. CDR3 sequence reads: CASGWFSGANVLTF. DNA for the CDR3: TGTGCCAGCGGTTGGTTTTCGGGGGCCAACGTCCTGACTTTC.

The genes are TRBV7-8 and TRBJ1-1; TRBD1 matches 10 bases. This CDR3 is built from 15 residues. V dropped 5 bases and J dropped 3; count of bases not matched to a gene: 6. Looked up from germline, CDR1 is SGHVS and CDR2 is FQNEAQ. The CDR3 here is CASSNRQGAYTEAFF. Written as DNA, the CDR3 is TGTGCCAGCAGCAACCGACAGGGGGCCTACACTGAAGCTTTCTTT.

This clonotype was seen a handful of times. The chain uses TRBV6-6 and TRBJ2-7, with 8 nucleotides matching TRBD1. The junction had 5 bases not matched to a gene; V was cut back by 2 bases and J by 2 bases. This CDR3 comprises 15 residues. CDR1 and CDR2 from the germline V gene are MNHNY and SVGAGI (reference sequence). The CDR3 spells CASSYGQGRAYEQYF. The CDR3 DNA reads TGTGCCAGCAGTTACGGACAGGGCAGGGCCTACGAGCAGTACTTC.

The V gene is TRBV29-1, the J gene TRBJ2-1, with TRBD1 matching over 7 bases. The J call may be incorrect, as the DNA end agrees better with TRBJ2-7. CDR1 SQVTM and CDR2 ANQGSEA come from the germline V gene. There are 14 residues in the CDR3. Here the CDR3 reads CSAEGARSYNEQYF. Here the CDR3 DNA reads TGCAGCGCTGAGGGGGCCCGCTCCTACAATGAGCAGTACTTC.

This clonotype was seen many times. The V call is TRBV7-3, the J call TRBJ2-3; a weak D match, TRBD2 (5 bases). This CDR3 comprises 14 residues. The V gene's germline CDR1 is SGHTA and CDR2 FQGTGA. Deletions cut 2 bases from V and 2 bases from J, with 8 bases between. The CDR3 loop is CASSLGLFTDTQYF. In DNA form, the CDR3 reads TGTGCCAGCAGCTTAGGACTGTTCACAGATACGCAGTATTTT.